This T cell receptor (beta chain) was found in a study of blood T cells in healthy people across ages (dated by TCRdb to 2014 to 2015). Context from the whole study: In model experiments, template switching captured roughly one uniquely barcoded TCR beta cDNA molecule for every two T cells. The study measured age-related changes in TCR beta repertoire diversity using deep sequencing normalized with unique cDNA molecular identifiers. The donors were divided into four age groups: young (average approximately 17 years), middle-aged (around 41), aged (approximately 64) and long-lived (nearly 85). To avoid experimental bias, donors of different ages were randomly spread across the sequencing lanes. The study analyzed two additional independent replicas of 1 million unique cDNA reads from the same blood draw for two donors, one aged 18 to 30 and one aged 80 or older. Study-level results and caveats: Because the CMV infection status of the donors was unknown, age-related changes in expanded clonotypes may potentially have been confounded. The long-lived group showed more naive CD4+ T cells, fewer expanded clones and increased TCR diversity than the aged group, suggesting age selection. Estimates of total diversity from one million sequenced T cells were regarded as lower bounds and underestimates. As age increased, observed TCR beta diversity per million T cells dropped in a roughly linear way, and a significant reduction was already evident by age 40. There was a strong correlation between observed TCR beta diversity and the percentage of naive T cells measured by flow cytometry. Since profiling was done on bulk unsorted PBMCs, naive and antigen-experienced compartments could not be conclusively compared.

The donors were roughly 39 Caucasian individuals from Russia, aged 6 to 90 years, who were systemically healthy. Each donor gave 8 to 10 milliliters of peripheral blood, drawn into EDTA-treated Vacutainer tubes. Ficoll-Paque density-gradient centrifugation was used to isolate PBMCs, with at least 7 million per sample. Total RNA was extracted from PBMCs with Trizol reagent, with at least 6 micrograms obtained per sample. For every donor, an aliquot of PBMCs went through flow cytometry to measure the percentages of naive CD45RAhigh/CD27high T cells. Library prep was done by 5' RACE. The sequencing machine was an Illumina HiSeq 2500. A second PCR of roughly 7 to 12 cycles was run with a J-beta primer mix and a sample-barcoded 5' primer. A unique molecular identifier was introduced onto each TCR beta cDNA molecule by a template-switch 5' adaptor carrying 12 random nucleotides. Each sample yielded at least 2.5 million CDR3-containing paired-end reads. First-strand cDNA was synthesized from all RNA with the Mint cDNA synthesis kit, primed by a TRBC-specific oligonucleotide. Following uracil-DNA glycosylase treatment, a first 18-cycle PCR with universal primers M1SS and BC2_uni_R was performed on all cDNA. In the paper's pipeline: For normalization, 1 million high-quality reads, each with a distinct molecular identifier, were randomly selected from each sample. Reads with shared molecular identifiers were discarded instead of being binned into consensus sequences. MiTCR, with a Q25 quality threshold and the strictest error-elimination algorithm, was used for CDR3 identification, clonotype clustering and error correction. A nonparametric unseen species model with Euler transformation was used to estimate a lower bound on total TCR beta diversity. The public reads were reanalyzed by TCRdb: fastp trimming at Q25, MiXCR alignment, in-frame beta chains only. All rows with the same CDR3 protein become a single entry with the most common DNA and genes. The V and J calls, along with clone size, are taken from TCRdb and not from the paper's own processing. Counted in this sample were hundreds of thousands of distinct CDR3 sequences; about 24% of them appeared once. Of the sample, 22% is held by the ten largest clones.

As regards this clonotype: The antigen this receptor binds is unknown. Nothing much larger sits one base from this clone, and base qualities are not available.

The sequence was collected from a man in his sixties or seventies in good health. The specimen sequenced was blood.

The CDR3: CASSLEVASKETQYF. The nucleotide sequence reads as follows: TGCGCCAGCAGCTTGGAGGTAGCGTCGAAAGAGACCCAGTACTTC. The chain was built from TRBV5-1 and TRBJ2-5; 5 matching bases give a weak D call of TRBD2. Trimming removed 0 bases from V and 3 bases from J, leaving 12 bases between the germline ends. Spanning cysteine to phenylalanine, the CDR3 consists of 15 amino acids. Here the CDR3 DNA is all that survives: 45 bases in frame from base 1. CDR1 and CDR2 are drawn from the germline V gene: SGHRS, YFSETQ.